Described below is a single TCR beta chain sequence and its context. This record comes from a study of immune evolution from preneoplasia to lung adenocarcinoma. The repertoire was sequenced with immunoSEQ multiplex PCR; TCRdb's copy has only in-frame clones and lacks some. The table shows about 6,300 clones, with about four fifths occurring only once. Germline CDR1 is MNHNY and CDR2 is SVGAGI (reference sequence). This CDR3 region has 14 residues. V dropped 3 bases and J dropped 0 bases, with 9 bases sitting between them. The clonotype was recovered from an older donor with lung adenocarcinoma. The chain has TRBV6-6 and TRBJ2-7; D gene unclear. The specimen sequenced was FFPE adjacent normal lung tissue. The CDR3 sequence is CASSYYQFSYEQYF. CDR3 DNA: TGTGCCAGCAGTTATTATCAGTTCTCCTACGAGCAGTACTTC.